This TCR beta chain was identified in a study of monozygotic twins with inflammatory bowel disease. Someone took an approximately 2.5 ml blood sample from each of the donors. The total RNA came straight from whole blood, and T cells were not sorted beforehand. Total RNA, at roughly 3,700 ng, went into every TCR library. TCRdb reprocessed the 5' RACE reads; each CDR3 protein has one entry and no DNA is given. Here the sample table reports about 380,000 distinct CDR3 sequences. The CDR3 is 18 amino acids. The V gene's germline CDR1 is LGHNA and CDR2 YSLEER. Sequencing was done on a sample of blood. The sequence derives from a human donor with ulcerative colitis or Crohn's disease, or a healthy co-twin of an affected twin (not recorded which). This chain uses TRBV4-3 with TRBJ2-2; TCRdb calls TRBD2, which cannot be checked without DNA. This CDR3 reads CASSQVKRGDPNTGELFF.